A selection of T cell receptor beta chains follows, all from one sample in a study of shared clonotypes between healthy human individuals. This table comes from immunoSEQ multiplex PCR, and its TCRdb copy is limited to in-frame clones, with some not included. The table lists roughly 2 million clones, roughly 94% of them singletons, with 0.13% in the top ten. The source material was naive CD4+ T cells sorted from blood. The receptor source for this set is a man aged 18 to 30 in good health. Both conserved end residues are part of each CDR3. The D gene is left open where the match is weak. For some rows the clone size is stated as once, few or many, or as a class when expanded; others skip it.

d_call: NA; clone_size: few; v_call: TRBV11-3; j_call: TRBJ2-7; cdr3_nt: TGTGCCAGCAGCTCGGGGACGGGGATCACCGAGCAGTACTTC; cdr3_aa: CASSSGTGITEQYF
d_call: NA; clone_size: NA; v_call: TRBV4-3; j_call: TRBJ2-5; cdr3_nt: TGCGCCAGCAGCCAAGATGGCAGAGTCCAAGAGACCCAGTACTTC; cdr3_aa: CASSQDGRVQETQYF
d_call: TRBD2; clone_size: NA; v_call: TRBV7-8; j_call: TRBJ2-5; cdr3_nt: TGTGCCAGCAGCCCGGGACTAGCGGGGGGTTGGGAGACCCAGTACTTC; cdr3_aa: CASSPGLAGGWETQYF
d_call: NA; clone_size: NA; v_call: TRBV5-6; j_call: TRBJ2-7; cdr3_nt: TGTGCCAGCAGCTTCCAAGACATCTACGAGCAGTACTTC; cdr3_aa: CASSFQDIYEQYF
d_call: TRBD1; clone_size: NA; v_call: TRBV7-9; j_call: TRBJ1-6; cdr3_nt: TGTGCCAGCAGCTTAGGGGACAGGGCTAATTCACCCCTCCACTTT; cdr3_aa: CASSLGDRANSPLHF
d_call: TRBD1; clone_size: once; v_call: TRBV27; j_call: TRBJ1-5; cdr3_nt: TGTGCCAGCAGTTCCGGGGACAGGTGGGGTCAGCCCCAGCATTTT; cdr3_aa: CASSSGDRWGQPQHF
d_call: NA; clone_size: NA; v_call: TRBV5-4; j_call: TRBJ2-1; cdr3_nt: TGTGCCAGCAGCTCCGCGGAGGTCCGGGAGCAGTTCTTC; cdr3_aa: CASSSAEVREQFF
d_call: TRBD2; clone_size: NA; v_call: TRBV18; j_call: TRBJ2-7; cdr3_nt: TGTGCCAGCTCACCCCTTGGCGGGAGCTCCGATTACGAGCAGTACTTC; cdr3_aa: CASSPLGGSSDYEQYF
d_call: TRBD2; clone_size: NA; v_call: TRBV4-1; j_call: TRBJ2-5; cdr3_nt: TGCGCCAGCAGCAAAACCCTAGCGGGGGTACAAGAGACCCAGTACTTC; cdr3_aa: CASSKTLAGVQETQYF
d_call: NA; clone_size: NA; v_call: TRBV6-5; j_call: TRBJ1-2; cdr3_nt: TGTGCCAGCAGTGCGGTTAACTATGGCTACACCTTC; cdr3_aa: CASSAVNYGYTF
d_call: TRBD2; clone_size: NA; v_call: TRBV5-1; j_call: TRBJ2-5; cdr3_nt: TGCGCCAGCAGCTTGGCCGTGGGGACTAGCGAGGAGACCCAGTACTTC; cdr3_aa: CASSLAVGTSEETQYF
d_call: TRBD2; clone_size: once; v_call: TRBV7-2; j_call: TRBJ2-7; cdr3_nt: TGTGCCAGCAGCTCCGGGACTACGCTCTACGAGCAGTACTTC; cdr3_aa: CASSSGTTLYEQYF
d_call: TRBD1; clone_size: NA; v_call: TRBV5-1; j_call: TRBJ1-3; cdr3_nt: TGCGCCAGCAGTTCCGGGACAGGGTCTGGAAACACCATATATTTT; cdr3_aa: CASSSGTGSGNTIYF
d_call: NA; clone_size: NA; v_call: TRBV7-9; j_call: TRBJ1-1; cdr3_nt: TGTGCCAGCAGCTTATTTGGTCGGGACGCGGCTTTCTTT; cdr3_aa: CASSLFGRDAAFF
d_call: NA; clone_size: NA; v_call: TRBV9; j_call: TRBJ1-2; cdr3_nt: TGTGCCAGCAGCGTAGATCCTCATTGGGCGGGCTATGGCTACACCTTC; cdr3_aa: CASSVDPHWAGYGYTF
d_call: TRBD2; clone_size: NA; v_call: TRBV5-1; j_call: TRBJ2-3; cdr3_nt: TGCGCCAGCAGCGCGGACCTAGCGGGAGTCACAGATACGCAGTATTTT; cdr3_aa: CASSADLAGVTDTQYF
d_call: NA; clone_size: few; v_call: TRBV18; j_call: TRBJ2-7; cdr3_nt: TGTGCCAGCTCACCAGGACGGGGGAGCTCCTACGAGCAGTACTTC; cdr3_aa: CASSPGRGSSYEQYF
d_call: NA; clone_size: NA; v_call: TRBV28; j_call: TRBJ1-1; cdr3_nt: TGTGCCAGCAGCCAACCCTGGACAGTCCGGATTGAAGCTTCCTTT; cdr3_aa: CASSQPWTVRIEASF
d_call: NA; clone_size: NA; v_call: TRBV7-2; j_call: TRBJ2-1; cdr3_nt: TGTGCCAGCAGCTCCCGTAGGGTCGATGAGCAGTTCTTC; cdr3_aa: CASSSRRVDEQFF
d_call: NA; clone_size: NA; v_call: TRBV28; j_call: TRBJ1-1; cdr3_nt: TGTGCCAGCAGTTTACTCCGGCAGGGGTGGAACACTGAAGCTTTCTTT; cdr3_aa: CASSLLRQGWNTEAFF
d_call: TRBD2; clone_size: once; v_call: TRBV6-5; j_call: TRBJ2-5; cdr3_nt: TGTGCCAGCAGTTACGGGGGACTAGCGGGACAAGAGACCCAGTACTTC; cdr3_aa: CASSYGGLAGQETQYF
d_call: NA; clone_size: NA; v_call: TRBV12-5; j_call: TRBJ2-7; cdr3_nt: TGTGCTAGTGGTTCCTCGGGGGGCTCCGAGCAGTACTTC; cdr3_aa: CASGSSGGSEQYF
d_call: NA; clone_size: few; v_call: TRBV29-1; j_call: TRBJ2-3; cdr3_nt: TGCAGCGTTCGGGGCACAGATACGCAGTATTTT; cdr3_aa: CSVRGTDTQYF
d_call: NA; clone_size: NA; v_call: TRBV6-1; j_call: TRBJ2-2; cdr3_nt: TGTGCCAGCAGACAAGGGCCGAACACCGGGGAGCTGTTTTTT; cdr3_aa: CASRQGPNTGELFF
d_call: NA; clone_size: NA; v_call: TRBV6-1; j_call: TRBJ2-7; cdr3_nt: TGTGCCAGCAGTGAAATCCTGGACACCATCGAGCAGTACTTC; cdr3_aa: CASSEILDTIEQYF
d_call: NA; clone_size: NA; v_call: TRBV7-3; j_call: TRBJ2-7; cdr3_nt: TGTGCCAGCAGCCCAGGGCCCGGGAGCTCCTACGAGCAGTACTTC; cdr3_aa: CASSPGPGSSYEQYF
d_call: NA; clone_size: NA; v_call: TRBV5-8; j_call: TRBJ2-7; cdr3_nt: TGTGCCAGCAGCTTGGGCACAATCCCCACCCACGAGCAGTACTTC; cdr3_aa: CASSLGTIPTHEQYF
d_call: NA; clone_size: NA; v_call: TRBV2; j_call: TRBJ2-3; cdr3_nt: TGTGCCAGCAGCACTACGCTTTTAACGGGGATTCACACAGATACGCAGTATTTT; cdr3_aa: CASSTTLLTGIHTDTQYF
d_call: NA; clone_size: NA; v_call: TRBV19; j_call: TRBJ1-6; cdr3_nt: TGTGCCAGTAGTGTGAGAAGGGCGGTAAATAATTCACCCCTCCACTTT; cdr3_aa: CASSVRRAVNNSPLHF
d_call: TRBD2; clone_size: NA; v_call: TRBV7-2; j_call: TRBJ2-1; cdr3_nt: TGTGCCAGCAGCATGACTAGCGGGAGGGCCCGTTCCTACAATGAGCAGTTCTTC; cdr3_aa: CASSMTSGRARSYNEQFF
d_call: TRBD2; clone_size: NA; v_call: TRBV5-1; j_call: TRBJ2-3; cdr3_nt: TGCGCCAGCAGCTTACTAGCGGGGGGGACCACAGATACGCAGTATTTT; cdr3_aa: CASSLLAGGTTDTQYF
d_call: TRBD2; clone_size: NA; v_call: TRBV4-1; j_call: TRBJ2-7; cdr3_nt: TGCGCCAGCAGCCCTAAGATAGGAGTAGCGGGTTCCTACGAGCAGTACTTC; cdr3_aa: CASSPKIGVAGSYEQYF
d_call: NA; clone_size: NA; v_call: TRBV18; j_call: TRBJ1-6; cdr3_nt: TGTGCCAGCTCCCCCACGCTTACCACCGGGGATTCACCCCTCCACTTT; cdr3_aa: CASSPTLTTGDSPLHF
d_call: NA; clone_size: NA; v_call: TRBV7-9; j_call: TRBJ1-5; cdr3_nt: TGTGCCAGCAGCTTAGAGCACAATCAGCCCCAGCATTTT; cdr3_aa: CASSLEHNQPQHF
d_call: NA; clone_size: NA; v_call: TRBV20-1; j_call: TRBJ2-3; cdr3_nt: TGCAGTGCTAGAGAAGATACGCAGTATTTT; cdr3_aa: CSAREDTQYF
d_call: NA; clone_size: NA; v_call: TRBV2; j_call: TRBJ1-6; cdr3_nt: TGTGCCAGCAGTGTGGGGGGGGGTTCACCCCTCCACTTT; cdr3_aa: CASSVGGGSPLHF
d_call: NA; clone_size: NA; v_call: TRBV6-1; j_call: TRBJ2-3; cdr3_nt: TGTGCCAGCAGGGGGGCCTCCGAGGGAACAGATACGCAGTATTTT; cdr3_aa: CASRGASEGTDTQYF
d_call: NA; clone_size: NA; v_call: TRBV2; j_call: TRBJ2-5; cdr3_nt: TGTGCCAGCAGTGAAGCGTGGGCAGTAGAGACCCAGTACTTC; cdr3_aa: CASSEAWAVETQYF
d_call: NA; clone_size: NA; v_call: TRBV19; j_call: TRBJ1-6; cdr3_nt: TGTGCCAGTAGTCCGGACGGAATGGGCAATTCACCCCTCCACTTT; cdr3_aa: CASSPDGMGNSPLHF
d_call: TRBD2; clone_size: NA; v_call: TRBV5-1; j_call: TRBJ2-7; cdr3_nt: TGCGCCAGCAGTTCGACTAGCGGGACTAGGGACGAGCAGTACTTC; cdr3_aa: CASSSTSGTRDEQYF
d_call: NA; clone_size: NA; v_call: TRBV28; j_call: TRBJ2-5; cdr3_nt: TGTGCCAGCAGTTTACGGCAGGGGGGAGAGACCCAGTACTTC; cdr3_aa: CASSLRQGGETQYF
d_call: NA; clone_size: NA; v_call: TRBV5-1; j_call: TRBJ2-7; cdr3_nt: TGCGCCAGCAGCCCTACATTATTAATCGGCGAGCAGTACTTC; cdr3_aa: CASSPTLLIGEQYF
d_call: TRBD1; clone_size: NA; v_call: TRBV19; j_call: TRBJ2-7; cdr3_nt: TGTGCCAGTAGTAGTGTAGGGGGCGCCGAGCAGTACTTC; cdr3_aa: CASSSVGGAEQYF
d_call: NA; clone_size: NA; v_call: TRBV30; j_call: TRBJ1-2; cdr3_nt: TGTGCCTGGAGGCTAGTCGCCAACCTCGGGGGAGGCTACACCTTC; cdr3_aa: CAWRLVANLGGGYTF
d_call: TRBD1; clone_size: NA; v_call: TRBV28; j_call: TRBJ1-2; cdr3_nt: TGTGCCAGCACCCTTCTTGCTGGACAGGGGGCGACTTCAGATGGCTACACCTTC; cdr3_aa: CASTLLAGQGATSDGYTF
d_call: NA; clone_size: NA; v_call: TRBV7-9; j_call: TRBJ2-3; cdr3_nt: TGTGCCAGCAGCCCCCTTCAGCGAGGGGCAGATACGCAGTATTTT; cdr3_aa: CASSPLQRGADTQYF
d_call: NA; clone_size: NA; v_call: TRBV5-1; j_call: TRBJ2-1; cdr3_nt: TGCGCCAGCAGCTTGACAGGTAATGAGCAGTTCTTC; cdr3_aa: CASSLTGNEQFF
d_call: TRBD2; clone_size: once; v_call: TRBV20-1; j_call: TRBJ2-3; cdr3_nt: TGCAGTTGCTTAGCGGGAGATACGCAGTATTTT; cdr3_aa: CSCLAGDTQYF
d_call: NA; clone_size: NA; v_call: TRBV6-5; j_call: TRBJ1-2; cdr3_nt: TGTGCCAGCAGCCCCCCCGGTTTCGGCTATGGCTACACCTTC; cdr3_aa: CASSPPGFGYGYTF
d_call: NA; clone_size: NA; v_call: TRBV20-1; j_call: TRBJ2-5; cdr3_nt: TGCAGTGCTAACAAACAAGAGACCCAGTACTTC; cdr3_aa: CSANKQETQYF
d_call: TRBD2; clone_size: NA; v_call: TRBV6-1; j_call: TRBJ2-7; cdr3_nt: TGTGCCAGCAGCAGGACTAGCGGGGCCTACGAGCAGTACTTC; cdr3_aa: CASSRTSGAYEQYF
d_call: NA; clone_size: NA; v_call: TRBV7-6; j_call: TRBJ2-1; cdr3_nt: TGTGCCAGCAGCTTAGATGAGATTTCCTCCTACAATGAGCAGTTCTTC; cdr3_aa: CASSLDEISSYNEQFF
d_call: NA; clone_size: NA; v_call: TRBV12-1; j_call: TRBJ1-1; cdr3_nt: TGTGCCAGCAGAAAAGCGATCGGGGCTGGGGGCAATAATGAAGCTTTCTTT; cdr3_aa: CASRKAIGAGGNNEAFF
d_call: NA; clone_size: NA; v_call: TRBV6-6; j_call: TRBJ1-2; cdr3_nt: TGTGCCAGCAGTTCGGGAGGCTATGGCTACACCTTC; cdr3_aa: CASSSGGYGYTF